Detailed here is one T cell receptor beta chain. CDR1 and CDR2 from the germline V gene are MNHEY and SMNVEV (reference sequence). The V gene end was trimmed by 4 bases and the J gene end by 0 bases; junction bases not matched to a gene: 5. This CDR3 spans 15 amino acids. The data belong to a study of T cell changes during pregnancy in multiple sclerosis. Using immunoSEQ multiplex PCR, the repertoire was profiled, and TCRdb retains in-frame clones only, with some absent. The data hold over 60,000 clones, with 91% observed a single time. V is TRBV27 and J is TRBJ1-1, with 7 bases matching TRBD1. The source is a female donor in good health, enrolled as a control in a pregnancy study. Sample: peripheral blood, taken in the third trimester of pregnancy. The CDR3 protein is CASSSPGQMNTEAFF. DNA for the CDR3: TGTGCCAGCAGTTCACCGGGACAGATGAACACTGAAGCTTTCTTT.